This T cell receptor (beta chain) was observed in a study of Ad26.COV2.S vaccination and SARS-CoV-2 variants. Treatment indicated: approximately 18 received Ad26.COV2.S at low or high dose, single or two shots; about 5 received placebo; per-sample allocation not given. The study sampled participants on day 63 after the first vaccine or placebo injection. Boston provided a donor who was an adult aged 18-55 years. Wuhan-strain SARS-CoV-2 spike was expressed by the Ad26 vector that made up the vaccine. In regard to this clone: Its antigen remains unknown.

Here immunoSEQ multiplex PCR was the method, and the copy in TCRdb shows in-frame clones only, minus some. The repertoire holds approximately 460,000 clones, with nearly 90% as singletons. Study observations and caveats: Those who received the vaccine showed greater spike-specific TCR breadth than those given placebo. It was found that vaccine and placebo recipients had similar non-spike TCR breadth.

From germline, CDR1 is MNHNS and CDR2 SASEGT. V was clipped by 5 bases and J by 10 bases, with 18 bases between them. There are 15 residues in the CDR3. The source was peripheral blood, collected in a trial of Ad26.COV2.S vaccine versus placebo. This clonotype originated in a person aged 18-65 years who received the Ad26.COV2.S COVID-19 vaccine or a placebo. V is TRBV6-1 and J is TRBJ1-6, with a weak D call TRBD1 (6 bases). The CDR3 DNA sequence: TGTGCCAGCAGTTCTGAAGTGGGGGGGCGATCACCCCTCCACTTT. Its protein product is CASSSEVGGRSPLHF.